The clone carrying this T cell receptor beta chain was seen a few times. The antigen is unknown. The CDR3 length is 15 residues. Germline lookup yields CDR1 MNHEY and CDR2 SVGAGI. With 0 bases removed from V and 0 bases from J, the gap between germline ends came to 8 bases. The data were taken from a study of cytomegalovirus exposure and HLA in healthy donors. The study's findings and limits: Most TCR beta V segments were productive about 90% or about 30% of the time in an earlier analysis.

Primers: 60 Vbeta forward and 13 Jbeta reverse. TCRdb keeps only in-frame clones here, not all; method: immunoSEQ multiplex PCR. The table includes about 80,000 clones, 70% to 85% detected once. The chain carries TRBV6-5 and TRBJ1-1; D gene ambiguous. Sequences were obtained from PBMCs. The clonotype originates from a middle-aged woman in good health and CMV-seronegative. The CDR3 here is CASSYSSHMNTEAFF. Written as DNA, the CDR3 is TGTGCCAGCAGTTACTCGTCACACATGAACACTGAAGCTTTCTTT.